This record looks at one T cell receptor (beta chain) sequence and its context. As yet, its antigen is unknown. This entry comes from a study of shared clonotypes between healthy human individuals. Study as a whole: Donor ages ranged 18 to 49 years: two women, a few men. Study conclusions and caveats: Roughly 5% of naive CD4 clonotypes were shared across a few donors.

Germline V CDR1 and CDR2: SGHRS, YFSETQ. This CDR3 contains 16 residues. V was shortened by 0 bases and J by 0 bases, with 9 bases between the two germline ends. TCRdb keeps only in-frame clones here, not all; method: immunoSEQ multiplex PCR. The sample gives 2,500,000 or so clones, around 94% of which show up once; 0.14% is in the top ten. This receptor was taken from a man younger than 35 in good health. V usage is TRBV5-1 and J usage is TRBJ1-4, with D unclear. The specimen was naive CD4+ T cells sorted from blood. Subset defined: CD45RA+ positively selected. Written as DNA, the CDR3 is TGCGCCAGCAGCTTGGTCGGGAAGCCAACTAATGAAAAACTGTTTTTT. Amino acid sequence: CASSLVGKPTNEKLFF.